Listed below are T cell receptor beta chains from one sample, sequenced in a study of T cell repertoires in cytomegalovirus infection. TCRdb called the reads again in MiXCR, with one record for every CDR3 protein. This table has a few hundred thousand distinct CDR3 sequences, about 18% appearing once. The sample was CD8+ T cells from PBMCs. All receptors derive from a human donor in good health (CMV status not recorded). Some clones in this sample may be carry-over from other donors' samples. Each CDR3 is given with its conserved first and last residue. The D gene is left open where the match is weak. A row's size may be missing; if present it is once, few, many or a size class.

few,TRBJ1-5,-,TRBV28,TGTGCCGGAAGCAGTGGTCGGCAGATCAATCAGCCCCAGCATTTT,CAGSSGRQINQPQHF
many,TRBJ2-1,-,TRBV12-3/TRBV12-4,TGTGCCAGCAGCTTAGCCTACAATGAGCAGTTCTTC,CASSLAYNEQFF
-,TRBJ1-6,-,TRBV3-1,TGTGCCAGCAGCCAAGCGAAGCCCTCCCGGTCACCCCTCCACTTT,CASSQAKPSRSPLHF
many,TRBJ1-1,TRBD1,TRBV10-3,TGTGCCATCAGTGAGTCGACGACAGGGGGGACTGAAGCTTTCTTT,CAISESTTGGTEAFF
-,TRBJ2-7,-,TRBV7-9,TGTGCCAGCAGCTTAGACGGGAACTCGCCTCGCCCGGGCGAGCAGTACTTC,CASSLDGNSPRPGEQYF
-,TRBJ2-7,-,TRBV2,TGTGCCAGCAGTGTGGGGGTCCCCTACGAGCAGTACTTC,CASSVGVPYEQYF
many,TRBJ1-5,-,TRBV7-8,TGTGCCAGCAGCTCAGGGACCCCGGGGCGCAATCAGCCCCAGCATTTT,CASSSGTPGRNQPQHF
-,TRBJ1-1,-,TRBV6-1,TGTGCCAGCAGTCTACCAAACACTGAAGCTTTCTTT,CASSLPNTEAFF
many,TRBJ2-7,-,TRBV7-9,TGTGCCAGCAGCGCCCTGGAATTCTCCTACGAGCAGTACTTC,CASSALEFSYEQYF
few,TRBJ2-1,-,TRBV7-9,TGTGCCAGCAGCCCGTATGGGTACAATGAGCAGTTCTTC,CASSPYGYNEQFF
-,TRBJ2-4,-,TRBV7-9,TGTGCCAGCAGCTTGACACAAGCCAAAAACATTCAGTACTTC,CASSLTQAKNIQYF
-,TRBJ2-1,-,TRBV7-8,TGTGCCAGCAGCTACACCCGATCCGGGGCCACCTCCAAACACGATGAGCAGTTCTTC,CASSYTRSGATSKHDEQFF
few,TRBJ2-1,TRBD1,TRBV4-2,TGTGCCAGCAGCCAAGGGACAGGGGTGGCCTACAATGAGCAGTTCTTC,CASSQGTGVAYNEQFF
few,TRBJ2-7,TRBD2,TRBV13,TGTGCCAGCACACACGGGGGGTTCGCCTACGAGCAGTACTTC,CASTHGGFAYEQYF
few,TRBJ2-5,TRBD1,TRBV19,TGTGCCAGTAGACGCCTTGGGACAGGGAAAGAGACCCAGTACTTC,CASRRLGTGKETQYF
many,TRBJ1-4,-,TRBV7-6,TGTGCCAGCAGCCACGGACTTAATGAAAAACTGTTTTTT,CASSHGLNEKLFF
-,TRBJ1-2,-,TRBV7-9,TGTGCCAGCAGCTTAGGAGGGCCTCTCTATGGCTACACCTTC,CASSLGGPLYGYTF
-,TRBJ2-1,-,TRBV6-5,TGTGCCAGCAGTTATCGAAGTAGGTCCTACAATGAGCAGTTCTTC,CASSYRSRSYNEQFF
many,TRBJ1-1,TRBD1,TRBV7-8,TGTGCCAGCAGCCCGCGGGGACAGATATTCCCTGAAGCTTTCTTT,CASSPRGQIFPEAFF
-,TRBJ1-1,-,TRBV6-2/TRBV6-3,TGTGCCAGCAGTTATCCCGTGAACACTGAAGCTTTCTTT,CASSYPVNTEAFF
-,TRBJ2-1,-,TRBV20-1,TGCAGTGCTAGATTTCTCCGGGCGGGGAGCTCCTACAATGAGCAGTTCTTC,CSARFLRAGSSYNEQFF
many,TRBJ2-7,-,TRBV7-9,TGTGCCAGCGTGGAGGGAAACTACGAGCAGTACTTC,CASVEGNYEQYF
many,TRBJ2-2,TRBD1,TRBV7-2,TGTGCCAGCAGCTTATGGGACAGTAGGACCGGGGAGCTGTTTTTT,CASSLWDSRTGELFF
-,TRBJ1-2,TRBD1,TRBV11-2,TGTGCCAGCAGCGAGGGACAGCTCTATGGCTACACCTTC,CASSEGQLYGYTF
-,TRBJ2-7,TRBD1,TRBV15,TGTGCCACCAGCAGGGGCCTTGAGGGGGCTGAGCAGTACTTC,CATSRGLEGAEQYF
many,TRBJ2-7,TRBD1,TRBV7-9,TGTGCCAGCAGCTCCACGGGACAGTCGTCTGGGGACGAGCAGTACTTC,CASSSTGQSSGDEQYF
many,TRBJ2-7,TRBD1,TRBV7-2,TGTGCCAGCAGCTGGGGACAGGGTCCCTACGAGCAGTACTTC,CASSWGQGPYEQYF
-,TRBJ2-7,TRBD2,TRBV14,TGTGCCAGCAGCCAGGGAGGGTTCCACGAGCAGTACTTC,CASSQGGFHEQYF
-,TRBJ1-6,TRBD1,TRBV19,TGTGCCAGTAGTCGGACAGGGAGCTCCTATAATTCACCCCTCCACTTT,CASSRTGSSYNSPLHF
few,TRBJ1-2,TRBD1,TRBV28,TGTGCCAGCAGTATGCTCCGGGACAGGGAACGGGGCTACACCTTC,CASSMLRDRERGYTF
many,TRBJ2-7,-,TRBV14,TGTGCCAGCAGCGACCTACAGGGAAGTACGTACGAGCAGTACTTC,CASSDLQGSTYEQYF
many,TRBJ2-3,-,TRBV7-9,TGTGCCAGCAGTTCCCGGCTAGATCGAGATACGCAGTATTTT,CASSSRLDRDTQYF
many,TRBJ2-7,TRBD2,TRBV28,TGTGCCAGCAGTCTGTCGGGACTAGCGGCGAAGCAGTACTTC,CASSLSGLAAKQYF
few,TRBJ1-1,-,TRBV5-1,TGCGCCAGCGGGAACAACCCGAACACTGAAGCTTTCTTT,CASGNNPNTEAFF
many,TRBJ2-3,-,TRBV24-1,TGTGCCACCAGTGAACTCGGGAGCACAGATACGCAGTATTTT,CATSELGSTDTQYF
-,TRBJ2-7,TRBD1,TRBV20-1,TGCAGTGCTAGAGATTGGACAGGGGTCAGTTCCTACGAGCAGTACTTC,CSARDWTGVSSYEQYF
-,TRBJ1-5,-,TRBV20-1,TGCAGTGCTAAGGGCAGGGATATATATAGCAATCAGCCCCAGCATTTT,CSAKGRDIYSNQPQHF
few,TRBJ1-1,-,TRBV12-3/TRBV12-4,TGTGCCAGCAGTTTAGTATTGATGGGGCAGACAGTGAACACTGAAGCTTTCTTT,CASSLVLMGQTVNTEAFF
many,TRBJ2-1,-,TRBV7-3,TGTGCCAGCAGCCCCGATTGGAGCTCTGAGCAGTTCTTC,CASSPDWSSEQFF
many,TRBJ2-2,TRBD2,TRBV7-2,TGTGCCAGCAGCTTAGCGGTAGCGGCGGGGGGGTCCACCGGGGAGCTGTTTTTT,CASSLAVAAGGSTGELFF